This T cell receptor beta chain originates from a study of blood T cell repertoires in COVID-19. Across the whole study: There were acute and convalescent COVID-19 samples, and they came from the United States, Italy and Spain.

This CDR3 has 17 residues. Germline CDR1 SQVTM, CDR2 ANQGSEA. V dropped 0 bases and J dropped 1; count of bases not matched to a gene: 6. TCRdb keeps only in-frame clones here, not all; method: immunoSEQ multiplex PCR. The table has fewer than 65,000 clones, 79% seen once. This sequence was found in a man aged 70 or older with acute or convalescent COVID-19. V usage is TRBV29-1 and J usage is TRBJ2-3; 11 bases line up with TRBD1. Sequencing input: peripheral blood. The CDR3 DNA reads as TGCAGCGTTGAAGACCCGGGACAGGGGGATGGCACAGATACGCAGTATTTT. It codes for CSVEDPGQGDGTDTQYF.